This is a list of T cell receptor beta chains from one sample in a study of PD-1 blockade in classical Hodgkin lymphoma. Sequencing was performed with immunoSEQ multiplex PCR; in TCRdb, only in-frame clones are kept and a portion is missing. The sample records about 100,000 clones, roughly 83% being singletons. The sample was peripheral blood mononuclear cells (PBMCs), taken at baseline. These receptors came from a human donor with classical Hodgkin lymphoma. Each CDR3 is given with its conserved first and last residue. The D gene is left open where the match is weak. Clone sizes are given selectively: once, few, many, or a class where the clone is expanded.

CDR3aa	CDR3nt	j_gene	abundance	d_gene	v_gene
CASSLGLTGATEAFF	TGCGCCAGCAGCTTGGGCTTGACAGGGGCCACTGAAGCTTTCTTT	TRBJ1-1	NA	TRBD1	TRBV5-1
CASSYKRDTEAFF	TGTGCCAGCTCCTACAAGAGGGACACTGAAGCTTTCTTT	TRBJ1-1	few	NA	TRBV27
CASKQGGGRPQHF	TGTGCCAGCAAACAGGGCGGCGGAAGGCCCCAGCATTTT	TRBJ1-5	NA	NA	TRBV6-5
CASSPRWLGNQPQHF	TGTGCCAGCAGCCCTAGGTGGTTAGGGAATCAGCCCCAGCATTTT	TRBJ1-5	NA	NA	TRBV7-2
CASRKREGSDEQFF	TGTGCCAGCAGAAAGCGGGAGGGTTCAGATGAGCAGTTCTTC	TRBJ2-1	few	TRBD2	TRBV27
CASSSRYSNQPQHF	TGTGCCAGTAGTTCTCGGTATAGCAATCAGCCCCAGCATTTT	TRBJ1-5	once	NA	TRBV19
CASSLDRRYGYTF	TGTGCCAGCAGTTTGGACAGAAGATATGGCTACACCTTC	TRBJ1-2	NA	NA	TRBV28
CASSVMGDGEQYF	TGTGCCAGCAGCGTAATGGGGGACGGCGAGCAGTACTTC	TRBJ2-7	few	NA	TRBV9
CASSFLGGRAHGELFF	TGTGCCAGCAGCTTCCTAGGCGGGAGGGCCCACGGGGAGCTGTTTTTT	TRBJ2-2	NA	TRBD2	TRBV7-2
CASSKDRGSGNTIYF	TGCGCCAGCAGCAAGGACAGGGGCTCTGGAAACACCATATATTTT	TRBJ1-3	few	TRBD1	TRBV5-1
CASSLVAGVVSYEQYF	TGTGCCAGCAGCTTAGTTGCGGGAGTAGTTTCCTACGAGCAGTACTTC	TRBJ2-7	NA	TRBD2	TRBV7-9
CASSLAFGPDTQYF	TGTGCCAGCAGCCTGGCTTTCGGTCCAGATACGCAGTATTTT	TRBJ2-3	NA	NA	TRBV11-1
CASSGTGAALHEQFF	TGCGCCAGCAGCGGAACAGGGGCAGCCCTCCATGAGCAGTTCTTC	TRBJ2-1	NA	TRBD1	TRBV5-1
CASAKDTASSLNTEAFF	TGTGCCAGTGCGAAGGACACGGCCTCTTCTTTGAACACTGAAGCTTTCTTT	TRBJ1-1	NA	NA	TRBV19
CASSEMREGRGEQYF	TGTGCCAGCAGTGAGATGCGGGAGGGCCGCGGAGAGCAGTACTTC	TRBJ2-7	NA	TRBD2	TRBV2
CASSTPAGGPGNIYEQYF	TGTGCCAGCAGCACTCCCGCGGGAGGGCCCGGAAACATCTACGAGCAGTACTTC	TRBJ2-7	NA	NA	TRBV21-1
CASRSGNTIYF	TGTGCCAGCAGATCTGGAAACACCATATATTTT	TRBJ1-3	NA	NA	TRBV6-6
CSVEDSWGAQFF	TGCAGCGTTGAAGATAGCTGGGGGGCGCAGTTCTTC	TRBJ2-1	once	NA	TRBV29-1
CASSLLSGALTDTQYF	TGCGCCAGCAGCTTGTTGTCTGGAGCGTTAACAGATACGCAGTATTTT	TRBJ2-3	NA	NA	TRBV5-1
CASSDPQGRTDTQYF	TGTGCCAGCAGTGATCCCCAGGGGCGCACAGATACGCAGTATTTT	TRBJ2-3	NA	NA	TRBV2
CASSLRDRGIEAFF	TGCGCCAGCAGCTTGAGGGACAGGGGCATTGAAGCTTTCTTT	TRBJ1-1	NA	TRBD1	TRBV5-1
CASSSQGAHTF	TGTGCCAGCAGTTCCCAGGGGGCTCACACCTTC	TRBJ1-2	NA	TRBD1	TRBV6-5
CASSTRQGDSPLHF	TGTGCCAGCAGTACCCGACAGGGTGATTCACCCCTCCACTTT	TRBJ1-6	NA	TRBD1	TRBV28
CASRDGGRGGYTF	TGTGCCAGTCGTGATGGGGGAAGGGGTGGCTACACCTTC	TRBJ1-2	NA	NA	TRBV19
CASAPTGTGTGELFF	TGTGCCAGCGCTCCGACAGGGACGGGAACCGGGGAGCTGTTTTTT	TRBJ2-2	NA	TRBD1	TRBV9
CAISDSRQGFGEKLFF	TGTGCCATCAGTGACTCAAGACAGGGCTTCGGGGAAAAACTGTTTTTT	TRBJ1-4	NA	TRBD1	TRBV10-3
CAWSPKGGSGYEQYF	TGTGCCTGGAGTCCAAAAGGTGGTAGCGGTTACGAGCAGTACTTC	TRBJ2-7	NA	NA	TRBV30
CASRQPGQGVYEQYF	TGTGCCAGCAGACAACCGGGACAGGGCGTCTACGAGCAGTACTTC	TRBJ2-7	NA	TRBD1	TRBV11-3
CAWSERGRERYTF	TGTGCCTGGAGTGAGAGGGGTCGGGAGCGCTACACCTTC	TRBJ1-2	once	NA	TRBV30
CASSLGDRTLYEQYF	TGTGCCAGCTCACTGGGCGACAGAACCCTCTACGAGCAGTACTTC	TRBJ2-7	NA	NA	TRBV18
CASSTPGSSTQYF	TGTGCCAGTAGTACTCCGGGAAGCTCCACCCAGTACTTC	TRBJ2-5	few	NA	TRBV19
CASSSTLTRPTMQFF	TGTGCCAGCAGCTCTACACTGACCAGGCCTACGATGCAGTTCTTC	TRBJ2-1	few	NA	TRBV13
CASSLRVSRANYGYTF	TGTGCCAGCAGCTTGAGGGTCTCCCGCGCTAACTATGGCTACACCTTC	TRBJ1-2	NA	NA	TRBV5-8
CASSLGRGNTEAFF	TGTGCCAGCAGCTTAGGTCGGGGGAACACTGAAGCTTTCTTT	TRBJ1-1	NA	NA	TRBV7-2
CASSVGRSSYEQYF	TGTGCCAGCAGCGTAGGCCGGAGCTCCTACGAGCAGTACTTC	TRBJ2-7	few	NA	TRBV9
CASSSRGQGIGNTEAFF	TGTGCCAGCAGCTCCCGGGGGCAGGGGATTGGGAACACTGAAGCTTTCTTT	TRBJ1-1	NA	NA	TRBV7-2
CASSLGSSGNTIYF	TGTGCCAGCAGTTTGGGGAGCTCTGGAAACACCATATATTTT	TRBJ1-3	NA	NA	TRBV5-4
CASSLPGQGVVGELFF	TGCGCCAGCAGCTTGCCCGGACAGGGTGTGGTCGGGGAGCTGTTTTTT	TRBJ2-2	NA	TRBD1	TRBV5-1
CATGLAAEQYF	TGTGCCACAGGACTAGCGGCCGAGCAGTACTTC	TRBJ2-7	NA	TRBD2	TRBV10-3
CASGVEQYF	TGTGCCAGCGGTGTGGAGCAGTACTTC	TRBJ2-7	NA	NA	TRBV6-1
CATSSGRRYGYTF	TGTGCCACCAGCAGTGGGAGACGGTATGGCTACACCTTC	TRBJ1-2	NA	NA	TRBV15
CASSSLLTGVGGELFF	TGCGCCAGCAGCTCATTATTGACAGGGGTTGGCGGGGAGCTGTTTTTT	TRBJ2-2	once	TRBD1	TRBV5-1
CASSEPYRDEKLFF	TGTGCCAGCAGTGAACCCTACAGGGATGAAAAACTGTTTTTT	TRBJ1-4	NA	NA	TRBV6-1
CASNTAAADTQYF	TGCGCCAGCAACACGGCCGCGGCAGATACGCAGTATTTT	TRBJ2-3	few	NA	TRBV10-1
CASSLGGLAGAYEQYF	TGTGCCAGCAGCTTGGGGGGACTAGCGGGAGCCTACGAGCAGTACTTC	TRBJ2-7	NA	TRBD2	TRBV7-2
CAISRSRDSGRSYNEQFF	TGTGCCATCAGTCGATCCCGGGATAGCGGGAGGTCCTACAATGAGCAGTTCTTC	TRBJ2-1	NA	TRBD2	TRBV10-3
CASSLEGQKNQPQHF	TGTGCCAGCAGCTTGGAGGGACAGAAAAATCAGCCCCAGCATTTT	TRBJ1-5	NA	TRBD1	TRBV5-8
CASSLASGRAYEQYF	TGTGCCAGCAGTTTAGCTAGCGGGAGAGCCTACGAGCAGTACTTC	TRBJ2-7	NA	TRBD2	TRBV28
CASSPSSGFGELFF	TGTGCCAGCTCACCATCGTCGGGGTTCGGGGAGCTGTTTTTT	TRBJ2-2	few	NA	TRBV18
CASSLPPPLNTEAFF	TGTGCCAGCAGCTTACCCCCTCCCTTGAACACTGAAGCTTTCTTT	TRBJ1-1	NA	NA	TRBV5-4
CASSLGSLAGGWEQYF	TGTGCCAGCAGCTTAGGTTCCTTAGCGGGAGGGTGGGAGCAGTACTTC	TRBJ2-7	NA	TRBD2	TRBV7-6